What follows are 13 T cell receptor beta chains derived from one specimen sequenced in a study of control samples from healthy donors and cancer patients. Produced via immunoSEQ multiplex PCR; TCRdb's table is partial and in-frame only. Altogether tens of thousands of clones are present, roughly 89% being singletons, with the ten largest covering roughly 7.6%. The sample taken for sequencing was blood. The source of these receptors is a woman aged 55-70 years in good health.

The chain is built from TRBV3-1 (or the pseudogene TRBV3-2) and TRBJ1-5; perhaps TRBD1 as D (5 bases). The CDR3 runs to 15 residues. Germline V lookup: CDR1 LGHDT, CDR2 YNNKEL (reference sequence). V was pared by 6 bases and J by 4 bases, with 16 bases between. The DNA of the CDR3 is TGTGCCAGCAGTCGATACCGGGACGGGAATCAGCCCCAGCATTTT. Translation gives CASSRYRDGNQPQHF.

V is TRBV24-1 and J is TRBJ2-5; a possible D gene is TRBD1 (6 bases). There are 14 residues in the CDR3. Germline assignment: CDR1 KGHDR and CDR2 SFDVKD. V was pared by 4 bases and J by 6 bases, with 14 bases between. The CDR3 DNA follows: TGTGCCACCAGTGACAACACAGGGTCGAAGACCCAGTACTTC. It yields the protein CATSDNTGSKTQYF.

This chain joins TRBV10-3 and TRBJ2-1; perhaps TRBD1 as D (6 bases). Germline values: CDR1 ENHRY, CDR2 SYGVKD. The CDR3 runs 13 residues. V lost 10 bases and J lost 5, with 15 bases in between. Written as DNA, the CDR3 is TGTGCCACCGCCGGGACATTAAACAATGAGCAGTTCTTC. Protein product: CATAGTLNNEQFF.

This chain joins TRBV6-5 and TRBJ2-7; 7 bases map to TRBD2. The V segment lost 2 bases and the J segment 5 bases; nucleotides outside the gene matches: 9. The CDR3 loop spans 15 amino acids. CDR1 MNHEY and CDR2 SVGAGI come from the germline V gene. As DNA, the CDR3 is TGTGCCAGCAGTTACGGTGGGACTATAGGGGACGAGCAGTACTTC. Protein sequence: CASSYGGTIGDEQYF.

This clone was counted a single time. The chain has TRBV4-1 and TRBJ2-3, with 8 bases that match TRBD2. The V gene end was trimmed by 4 bases and the J gene end by 6 bases; junction bases not matched to a gene: 6. The CDR3 sequence is 14 residues long. Germline CDR1 is MGHRA and CDR2 is YSYEKL. CDR3 coding DNA: TGCGCCAGCAGCCCGGTCGGGGGGGCCGATACGCAGTATTTT. This encodes CASSPVGGADTQYF.

The chain links TRBV18 to TRBJ1-5; D may be TRBD1 (5 bases). From germline, CDR1 is KGHSH and CDR2 LQKENI. V lost 5 bases, J lost 0 bases, and 17 bases lay in between. The CDR3 totals 17 residues. The CDR3: CASSSRDGVNSNQPQHF. CDR3 sequence (DNA): TGTGCCAGCTCATCCCGGGACGGCGTTAATAGCAATCAGCCCCAGCATTTT. Drawing the rest from reference TRBV18 and TRBJ1-5, the complete variable domain is NAGVMQNPRHLVRRRGQEARLRCSPMKGHSHVYWYRQLPEEGLKFMVYLQKENIIDESGMPKERFSAEFPKEGPSILRIQQVVRGDSAAYFCASSSRDGVNSNQPQHFGDGTRLSIL.

The chain has TRBV6-1 and TRBJ2-5; TRBD2 aligns across 7 bases. The CDR3 totals 13 residues. Germline V gene lookup returns CDR1 MNHNS and CDR2 SASEGT. After removal of 3 bases from V and 5 bases from J, the junction contained 3 bases not matched to a gene. DNA of the CDR3: TGTGCCAGCAGTGAGGGAGGGTGGGAGACCCAGTACTTC. Translated: CASSEGGWETQYF.

The chain recombines TRBV10-3 with TRBJ1-2, with 7 bases that match TRBD1. The CDR3 contains 13 residues. Looked up from germline, CDR1 is ENHRY and CDR2 is SYGVKD. V shed 8 bases, J shed 0 bases, and the junction held 3 bases outside the gene matches. CDR3 amino acids: CAIGQGANYGYTF. The CDR3 DNA reads TGTGCCATCGGGCAGGGGGCTAACTATGGCTACACCTTC.

A single count supports this clone. The CDR3 region has the DNA TGTGCCAGCAGCCCCCGACTAGCGGGAGTTTCCGGGGAGCTGTTTTTT. This codes for CASSPRLAGVSGELFF. The rearrangement joins TRBV7-2 to TRBJ2-2, with 12 bases aligning to TRBD2. V lost 5 bases to trimming and J lost 6 bases; unmatched junction nucleotides: 7. CDR1 is SGHTA, CDR2 FQGNSA, per germline. The length of the CDR3 is 16 residues.

This clone was seen just once. The chain has TRBV5-6 and TRBJ2-3; D possibly corresponds to TRBD2 (5 bases). CDR3 length: 15 residues. V lost 0 bases and J lost 4, with 12 bases in between. Germline CDR1 is SGHDT and CDR2 is YYEEEE. CDR3 loop: CASSLALAVSDTQYF. DNA of the CDR3: TGTGCCAGCAGCTTGGCTCTAGCCGTGTCAGATACGCAGTATTTT.

This clone was detected only a few times. The chain combines TRBV11-3 with TRBJ1-5; TRBD1 aligns across 10 bases. Germline V gene data show CDR1 as SGHNT and CDR2 as YENEEA. V trimming: 4 bases; J trimming: 5 bases; junction bases outside the gene matches: 5. CDR3 length: 15 residues. The CDR3 region has the DNA TGTGCCAGCAGCTCGACCGGGACAGGGGATCAGCCCCAGCATTTT. It yields the protein CASSSTGTGDQPQHF.

This clone showed up just once. The J gene is TRBJ1-2, the V gene TRBV18; D not certain. From germline, CDR1 is KGHSH and CDR2 LQKENI. Trimming removed 2 bases from V and 3 bases from J, with 10 bases in between. The CDR3 spans 14 residues. The CDR3 coding sequence is TGTGCCAGCTCACCAACCGACGAGGACTATGGCTACACCTTC. This codes for CASSPTDEDYGYTF.

The J gene is TRBJ2-1, the V gene TRBV4-3, with 7 nucleotides matching TRBD1. Trimming at V came to 4 bases and at J to 6 bases, leaving 12 bases not matched to a gene. CDR1 LGHNA and CDR2 YSLEER come from the germline V gene. This CDR3 spans 16 amino acids. As DNA, the CDR3 is TGCGCCAGCAGCCTTCAAAGACAGGGTAAAGGCAATGAGCAGTTCTTC. Its translation is CASSLQRQGKGNEQFF.